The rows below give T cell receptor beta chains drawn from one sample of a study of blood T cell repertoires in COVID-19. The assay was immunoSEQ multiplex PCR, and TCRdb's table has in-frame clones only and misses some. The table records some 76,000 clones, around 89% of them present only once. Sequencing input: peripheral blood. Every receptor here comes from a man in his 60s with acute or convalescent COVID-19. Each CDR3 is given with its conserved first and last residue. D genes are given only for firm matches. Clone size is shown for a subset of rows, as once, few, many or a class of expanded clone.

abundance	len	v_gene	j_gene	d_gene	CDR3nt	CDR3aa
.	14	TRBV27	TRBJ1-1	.	TGTGCCAGCAGTTTGGTAGGGACTTACACTGAAGCTTTCTTT	CASSLVGTYTEAFF
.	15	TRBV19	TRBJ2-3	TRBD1	TGTGCCAGTATCAAGGACAGGTTCGGCACAGATACGCAGTATTTT	CASIKDRFGTDTQYF
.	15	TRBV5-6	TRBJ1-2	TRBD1	TGTGCCAGCAGCTGGTACGACAGGGAAACGGGTGGCTACACCTTC	CASSWYDRETGGYTF
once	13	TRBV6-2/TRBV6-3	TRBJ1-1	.	TGTGCCAGCAGTTTAGTGGGAGACACTGAAGCTTTCTTT	CASSLVGDTEAFF
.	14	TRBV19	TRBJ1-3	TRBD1	TGTGCCAGTAAAACGACAGGGGGTAAAGACACCATATATTTT	CASKTTGGKDTIYF
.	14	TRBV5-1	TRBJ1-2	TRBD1	TGCGCCAGCAGCTTGGAAGGGACAGTTTATGGCTACACCTTC	CASSLEGTVYGYTF
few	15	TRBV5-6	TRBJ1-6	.	TGTGCCAGCAGCTTGAGAGGCTCCTATAATTCACCCCTCCACTTT	CASSLRGSYNSPLHF
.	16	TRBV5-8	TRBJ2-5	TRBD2	TGTGCCAGCAGTAAGGACGGGGGGTTTCGAATGGAGACCCAGTACTTC	CASSKDGGFRMETQYF
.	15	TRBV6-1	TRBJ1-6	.	TGTGCCAGCAGTGAGCTTACAGGGTCCAATTCACCCCTCCACTTT	CASSELTGSNSPLHF
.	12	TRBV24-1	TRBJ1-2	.	TGTGCCACCAGTGATTGGGGGGATGGCTACACCTTC	CATSDWGDGYTF
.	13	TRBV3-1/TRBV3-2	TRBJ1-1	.	TGTGCCAGCAGTCAGATTGAGGGCACTGAAGCTTTCTTT	CASSQIEGTEAFF
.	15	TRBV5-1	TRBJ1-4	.	TGCGCCAGCAGCTTGGGCACAGGGAATAATGAAAAACTGTTTTTT	CASSLGTGNNEKLFF
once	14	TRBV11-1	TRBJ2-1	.	TGTGCCAGCAGCTTGGCGGGTCTCTACAATGAGCAGTTCTTC	CASSLAGLYNEQFF
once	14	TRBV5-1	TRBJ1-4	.	TGCGCCAGCAGCTTGGACAGGGTTAAAGAAAAACTGTTTTTT	CASSLDRVKEKLFF
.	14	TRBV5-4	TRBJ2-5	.	TGTGCCAGCAGCTTACAGAGTCGTCAAGAGACCCAGTACTTC	CASSLQSRQETQYF
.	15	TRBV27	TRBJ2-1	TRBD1	TGTGCCAGCTATACCGGGACAGGGAACTACAATGAGCAGTTCTTC	CASYTGTGNYNEQFF
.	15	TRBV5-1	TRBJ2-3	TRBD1	TGCGCCAGCAGCTGGACAGGGGTTAGCACAGATACGCAGTATTTT	CASSWTGVSTDTQYF
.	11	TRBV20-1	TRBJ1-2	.	TGCAGTGCGGCCGGGGACTATGGCTACACCTTC	CSAAGDYGYTF
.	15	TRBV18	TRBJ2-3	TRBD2	TGTGCCAGCTCACCGCTAGCGGGAGGCACAGATACGCAGTATTTT	CASSPLAGGTDTQYF
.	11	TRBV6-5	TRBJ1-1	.	TGTGCCAGCGATTTCCGCGGTGAAGCTTTCTTT	CASDFRGEAFF
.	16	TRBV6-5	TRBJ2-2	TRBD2	TGTGCCAGCAGTTACGGTGCTAGCGGGAACACCGGGGAGCTGTTTTTT	CASSYGASGNTGELFF
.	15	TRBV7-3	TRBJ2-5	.	TGTGCCAGCAGCTTAGCCCCAGCCCACGGGGAGACCCAGTACTTC	CASSLAPAHGETQYF